The next 14 T cell receptor beta chains were all read from a single sample in a study of CD8 T cells in ankylosing spondylitis. TCRdb passed the 5' RACE reads through MiXCR, listing each CDR3 protein once. Of 200,000 to 250,000 distinct CDR3 sequences listed, around 25% are singletons. Sequencing was performed on blood, either unsorted or a sorted T cell fraction (not recorded which). These receptors all stem from a male donor with ankylosing spondylitis or in good health (not recorded which).

This clonotype appeared many times. V gene TRBV5-1 combines with J gene TRBJ2-5; no clear D. Trimming cost V 0 bases and J 2 bases, with 8 bases left between them. The germline V gene has CDR1 SGHRS and CDR2 YFSETQ. There are 14 residues in the CDR3. CDR3 DNA: TGCGCCAGCAGCTTGGGGTCTACGCAAGAGACCCAGTACTTC. This codes for CASSLGSTQETQYF.

This clonotype was detected many times. The rearrangement links TRBV5-1 to TRBJ1-6; maybe TRBD1 (6 bases). V dropped 4 bases and J dropped 5 bases, with 25 bases sitting between them. This CDR3 is 19 amino acids long. Germline CDR1 SGHRS, CDR2 YFSETQ. This CDR3 is CASSPSGTGSDANNSPLHF. For the CDR3, the DNA is TGCGCCAGCAGCCCGAGTGGTACAGGGTCCGATGCAAATAATTCACCCCTCCACTTT.

This clonotype showed up many times. The V call is TRBV20-1, the J call TRBJ2-7; a weak D match, TRBD1 (6 bases). Germline V gene data show CDR1 as DFQATT and CDR2 as SNEGSKA (reference sequence). The CDR3 consists of 14 residues. The V gene lost 0 bases and the J gene lost 3 bases, with 12 bases spanning the gap. The CDR3 region is CSARDAGRGYEQYF. In DNA, the CDR3 is TGCAGTGCTAGAGATGCGGGCAGGGGCTACGAGCAGTACTTC.

This clonotype was seen repeatedly, ten times or more. The chain links TRBV11-2 to TRBJ2-1, with 7 bases fitting TRBD2. Germline V gene sequence: CDR1 SGHAT, CDR2 FQNNGV. The V segment lost 0 bases and the J segment 5 bases; nucleotides outside the gene matches: 10. The CDR3 totals 17 residues. CDR3 bases: TGTGCCAGCAGCTTAGATCCCCGGACTAGGATCCACAATGAGCAGTTCTTC. It translates to CASSLDPRTRIHNEQFF.

This clonotype has a handful of counts. The chain combines TRBV12-3 or TRBV12-4 with TRBJ2-7, with D unresolved. V lost 1 base and J lost 2, with 9 bases in between. The CDR3 has 14 residues. The CDR3 loop is CASSLDQIAYEQYF. DNA of the CDR3: TGTGCCAGCAGTTTAGACCAGATAGCCTACGAGCAGTACTTC.

This clonotype was seen at least ten times. The V call is TRBV6-1, the J call TRBJ2-1, with D possibly matching TRBD1 (6 bases). Deletions cut 6 bases from V and 4 bases from J, with 10 bases between. The CDR3 runs 13 residues. Germline lookup yields CDR1 MNHNS and CDR2 SASEGT. This CDR3 is CASRGAPYNEQFF. The DNA for the CDR3 is TGTGCCAGCAGGGGGGCGCCTTACAATGAGCAGTTCTTC.

The J gene is TRBJ2-7, the V gene TRBV7-6; 9 bases are a match to TRBD2. The CDR3 loop spans 15 amino acids. Trimming removed 1 base from V and 2 bases from J; junction bases left unmatched: 3. Germline V gene data show CDR1 as SGHVS and CDR2 as FNYEAQ. The CDR3: CASSLGAGGPYEQYF. CDR3 DNA: TGTGCCAGCAGCTTAGGAGCGGGAGGCCCCTACGAGCAGTACTTC. The variable domain in full, completed from reference TRBV7-6 and TRBJ2-7, reads GAGVSQSPRYKVTKRGQDVALRCDPISGHVSLYWYRQALGQGPEFLTYFNYEAQQDKSGLPNDRFSAERPEGSISTLTIQRTEQRDSAMYRCASSLGAGGPYEQYFGPGTRLTVT.

The V gene is TRBV6-1, the J gene TRBJ1-6; TRBD1 agrees at 7 bases. This CDR3 has 14 residues. Per the germline V gene, CDR1 is MNHNS and CDR2 is SASEGT. J was trimmed by 9 bases and V by 6 bases; bases with no gene match: 8. The CDR3 region is CASSPDRVGSPLHF. In DNA, the CDR3 is TGTGCCAGCAGCCCCGACAGGGTCGGTTCACCCCTCCACTTT.

This clonotype was found a few times. This sequence may be a read error, since a much larger clone differs from it by one base. V usage is TRBV29-1 and J usage is TRBJ1-2; D not resolved. Looked up from germline, CDR1 is SQVTM and CDR2 is ANQGSEA. This CDR3 has 10 residues. The CDR3, as DNA: TGCAGCAAACCCAGCCATGGCTGCACCTTC. It is translated as CSKPSHGCTF.

As to this clonotype: Being one base from a much bigger clone, this may be a read error. Since the CDR3 does not end with the conserved phenylalanine or tryptophan, this likely comes from a read error. The chain employs TRBV12-3 or TRBV12-4 and TRBJ1-5; 8 nucleotides agree with TRBD1. The ends lost 3 bases at V and 5 bases at J; junction bases unmatched: 3. The length of the CDR3 is 14 residues. In DNA form, the CDR3 reads TGTGCCAGCAGTTTTCTACAGGGGGATCAGCCCCAGCATTAT. As protein: CASSFLQGDQPQHY.

This clonotype was observed a few times. This chain links TRBV5-1 with TRBJ2-6; 11 nucleotides agree with TRBD2. From germline, CDR1 is SGHRS and CDR2 YFSETQ. The V and J ends lost 4 bases and 0 bases, in that order; junction bases with no gene match: 9. The CDR3 is 19 amino acids. The CDR3 sequence is CASSGGLAGGPSGANVLTF. The DNA of the CDR3 is TGCGCCAGCAGCGGGGGGCTAGCGGGAGGACCCTCTGGGGCCAACGTCCTGACTTTC.

This clonotype was seen more than once but under ten times. In DNA, the CDR3 is TGCAGTGCTCCTCAAGCCTCCGTTATGAACACTGAAGCTTTCTTT. Its protein product is CSAPQASVMNTEAFF. V gene TRBV20-1 combines with J gene TRBJ1-1; D ambiguous. Trimming shortened V by 5 bases and J by 0 bases, and 16 bases separated the two germline ends. Germline lookup yields CDR1 DFQATT and CDR2 SNEGSKA (reference sequence). This CDR3 comprises 15 residues.

This clonotype was observed a few times. This chain connects TRBV18 to TRBJ1-1; no definite D call. Trimming stripped 2 bases from V and 2 bases from J, with 6 bases between. The CDR3 extends over 13 amino acids. CDR1 KGHSH and CDR2 LQKENI come from the germline V gene. The chain's CDR3 is CASSPSGNTEAFF. CDR3 in DNA: TGTGCCAGCTCACCATCGGGTAACACTGAAGCTTTCTTT.

This clonotype was seen at least ten times. The chain couples TRBV6-1 to TRBJ2-7; D is unresolved. The CDR3 has 15 amino acids. Germline values: CDR1 MNHNS, CDR2 SASEGT. Between the trimmed V and J ends, which lost 8 bases and 0 bases, there was a span of 17 bases. CDR3: CASEDGRANSYEQYF. CDR3 bases: TGTGCCAGCGAAGATGGACGGGCCAACTCCTACGAGCAGTACTTC.